This TCR beta chain came from a study of blood T cell repertoires in COVID-19 (dated by TCRdb to 2018 to 2020). Background for the entire study: Samples from collaborators originated in the United States, Italy and Spain and spanned both the acute and convalescent phases of COVID-19. The material from the prospective study consisted of cDNA or gDNA derived from T cells, B-cell-depleted T cells, or PBMCs. Deeply sampled blood TCRbeta repertoires from subjects exposed to, actively infected with, or recovered from COVID-19 were included in the dataset. The repertoires were released in a freely available public database intended as a resource for research on the immune response to SARS-CoV-2. The samples were drawn from the first 160 participants of the ongoing ImmuneRACE study and from some 1,300 subjects provided by 6 global collaborators. The sample metadata nearly always contained a de-identified subject ID, COVID-19 status, age in years and sex. Where available, HLA class I and class II types were obtained from metadata supplied by the sample provider rather than from assay-based typing. The full study reports these points: The amount of clinical and demographic metadata varied by source and participant and was provided uncurated.

As regards this clone: Its recognized antigen is unknown. Base qualities were left out, and no much larger clone turns up one base away.

Participants in the prospective study were enrolled through a virtual design, were aged roughly 18 to 95 years, and lived in roughly 25 United States geographic areas. Cohort assignment in the prospective study relied on participant-reported clinical history from a screening survey and a study questionnaire. Exposed participants had been in contact with someone with a PCR-confirmed or clinician-diagnosed COVID-19 case within 2 weeks of study entry. Mobile phlebotomists in the prospective study collected whole blood, serum and a nasopharyngeal or oropharyngeal swab from every participant. Additional blood draws and questionnaires over an approximately 2-month period could optionally be provided by prospective study participants. Before DNA extraction, blood samples from the prospective study were shipped at room temperature or frozen. CDR3 length: 18 amino acids, cysteine to phenylalanine. Of all the DNA, just the CDR3 is kept, 54 bases in frame from base 1. Trimmed from V: 3 bases; trimmed from J: 4 bases; junction bases lacking a gene match: 12. The germline V gene provides CDR1 MGHDK and CDR2 SYGVNS.

TCRbeta CDR3 regions were amplified from genomic DNA by means of the immunoSEQ Assay, a bias-controlled multiplex PCR. As for the authors' bioinformatics: Within the assay, amplification of reference gene primers was used to estimate how many nucleated cells each sample contained. To quantify the absolute abundance of each unique TCRbeta CDR3 rearrangement, sequence reads were collapsed and filtered. Productive Simpson clonality was computed per sample as the square root of Simpson's diversity index over productive rearrangements. TCRdb limited this immuneACCESS table to in-frame rearrangements with V and J called. A share of clones is missing; checked studies link under half to unresolved V genes, and the rest is unexplained. V and J calls and clone size are as listed in that table; D and trimming were resolved from the DNA. The sample includes fewer than 400,000 clones, with roughly nine tenths observed a single time. 3.9% of the sample lies in the top ten.

This TCR was sampled from a woman younger than 45 who had been exposed to COVID-19. The sample taken for sequencing was PBMCs or T cells enriched from blood (not recorded which). The chain joins TRBV25-1 to TRBJ2-5; 12 nucleotides in the junction match TRBD1. The sequence in DNA is TGTGCCAGCAGTGACATCGGGACAGGGGGCGGTATAGGAGAGACCCAGTACTTC. Its product reads: CASSDIGTGGGIGETQYF.